This record covers a single T cell receptor (beta chain). The antigen is undetermined. The sample belongs to a study of siplizumab effects on memory and regulatory T cells. Study outcomes and limitations: It was not possible to assign a naive or memory phenotype to roughly 80-96% of proliferating CD4+ or CD8+ clones.

TCRdb's copy holds only in-frame clones and misses some; the assay was immunoSEQ multiplex PCR. The profile shows under 140,000 clones, roughly 90% of them singletons. CDR1 and CDR2 (germline): SGHNT, YYREEE (reference sequence). The CDR3 covers 15 residues. V lost 5 bases, J lost 4 bases, and 7 bases stayed unmatched. The sequence derives from a human donor in good health. The material sequenced was CD4+ T cells sorted from blood. The chain has TRBV5-4 and TRBJ2-1, with TRBD2 identical over 9 bases. CDR3 nucleotide sequence: TGTGCCAGCAGACTACTAGCGGGCTTTTACAATGAGCAGTTCTTC. Translating gives CASRLLAGFYNEQFF.